Each of the 22 T cell receptor beta chains below was sequenced from the same sample in a study of PD-1 blockade in classical Hodgkin lymphoma. Specified time point: cycle 4 day 1 (C4D1), after six to seven weeks of nivolumab. Autologous stem cell transplantation was followed by relapse in every patient, and brentuximab vedotin exposure varied. Here immunoSEQ multiplex PCR was the method, and the copy in TCRdb shows in-frame clones only, minus some. The repertoire holds around 100,000 clones, with around nine tenths as singletons. This material consisted of peripheral blood mononuclear cells (PBMCs), taken before the fourth cycle of nivolumab. The receptor source for this set is a human donor with classical Hodgkin lymphoma.

This rearrangement joins TRBV18 to TRBJ2-1; 9 nucleotides match TRBD2. CDR1 is KGHSH and CDR2 is LQKENI in the germline V gene. Unmatched junction bases numbered 7, after V lost 0 bases and J lost 1 base. The CDR3 has 18 residues. The CDR3, as DNA: TGTGCCAGCTCACCACCGTTAGCGGGGGATGGTTCCTACAATGAGCAGTTCTTC. It specifies CASSPPLAGDGSYNEQFF. Supplemented by reference TRBV18 and TRBJ2-1, the full variable domain reads NAGVMQNPRHLVRRRGQEARLRCSPMKGHSHVYWYRQLPEEGLKFMVYLQKENIIDESGMPKERFSAEFPKEGPSILRIQQVVRGDSAAYFCASSPPLAGDGSYNEQFFGPGTRLTVL.

The V and J genes are TRBV27 and TRBJ2-7; 8 bases line up with TRBD2. With V trimmed by 0 bases and J by 5 bases, 9 bases remained unmatched. Germline V gene data show CDR1 as MNHEY and CDR2 as SMNVEV (reference sequence). This CDR3 spans 16 amino acids. CDR3 in DNA: TGTGCCAGCAGTTTATCGGGCCCGGGGGGGGGTAACGAGCAGTACTTC. Residues: CASSLSGPGGGNEQYF.

The genes are TRBV9 and TRBJ1-1; 7 bases are a match to TRBD1. This CDR3 comprises 16 residues. The J segment lost 2 bases and the V segment lost 0 bases, leaving 7 bases of the junction unmatched. CDR1 is SGDLS and CDR2 is YYNGEE in the germline V gene. This CDR3 is CASSVDPRQGNTEAFF. In nucleotides, the CDR3 is TGTGCCAGCAGCGTAGACCCACGACAGGGTAACACTGAAGCTTTCTTT.

The chain joins TRBV30 to TRBJ1-1, with a tentative D call TRBD1 (5 bases). CDR3 length: 14 residues. Trimming left V 3 bases short and J 0 bases short, with 11 bases between. In germline, CDR1 is GTSNPN, CDR2 SVGIG (reference sequence). This chain's CDR3 is CAWSAGRMNTEAFF. For the CDR3, the DNA is TGTGCCTGGAGCGCGGGACGGATGAACACTGAAGCTTTCTTT.

The CDR3 loop is CASSPDPYSGEYEQYF. The CDR3 coding sequence is TGTGCCAGCAGCCCAGACCCTTACAGTGGGGAGTACGAGCAGTACTTC. J is TRBJ2-7 and V is TRBV9; the D gene is possibly TRBD2 (5 bases). Trimming stripped 4 bases from V and 4 bases from J, with 21 bases between. The germline V gene has CDR1 SGDLS and CDR2 YYNGEE. This CDR3 is built from 16 residues.

The V and J genes are TRBV6-6 and TRBJ1-2; no reliable D call. V was clipped by 5 bases and J by 8 bases, with 21 bases between them. The CDR3 runs to 15 residues. Germline CDR1 reads MNHNY; CDR2 reads SVGAGI (reference sequence). The CDR3 is CASSTLTDVRVGYTF. CDR3 in DNA: TGTGCCAGCAGTACCCTGACGGACGTGAGGGTAGGCTACACCTTC.

The V gene is TRBV9, the J gene TRBJ2-2; either TRBD1 or TRBD2 may fit D (5 bases each). Germline V gene lookup returns CDR1 SGDLS and CDR2 YYNGEE. Trimming pared 0 bases from V and 1 base from J, leaving 10 bases between. CDR3 size: 16 residues. In nucleotides, the CDR3 is TGTGCCAGCAGCGTAGATGGGACGGTGAACACCGGGGAGCTGTTTTTT. Protein: CASSVDGTVNTGELFF. The full variable domain, with the rest looked up from reference TRBV9 and TRBJ2-2, is DSGVTQTPKHLITATGQRVTLRCSPRSGDLSVYWYQQSLDQGLQFLIQYYNGEERAKGNILERFSAQQFPDLHSELNLSSLELGDSALYFCASSVDGTVNTGELFFGEGSRLTVL.

This clone was counted once. The chain joins TRBV9 to TRBJ2-3, with D possibly matching TRBD2 (6 bases). Germline CDR1 SGDLS, CDR2 YYNGEE. V shed 0 bases and J shed 5 bases, with 10 bases lying between them. This CDR3 contains 14 residues. The CDR3 bases are TGTGCCAGCAGCGTAGCGGGGGTAAAAGATACGCAGTATTTT. It is translated as CASSVAGVKDTQYF.

The chain uses TRBV18 and TRBJ2-2; D is possibly TRBD1 (6 bases). Germline values: CDR1 KGHSH, CDR2 LQKENI. The CDR3 runs to 17 residues. The V end lost 5 bases, the J end lost 0 bases, and 16 bases lay between the germline ends. CDR3 in DNA: TGTGCCAGCTCAAGCCCAGCACAGGGTGCGAACACCGGGGAGCTGTTTTTT. Its protein is CASSSPAQGANTGELFF.

This CDR3 is CASSPSSGGHNEQFF. The CDR3 DNA follows: TGTGCCAGCAGCCCATCTAGCGGGGGACACAATGAGCAGTTCTTC. The chain employs TRBV7-7 and TRBJ2-1; TRBD2 agrees at 10 bases. CDR3 size: 15 residues. Germline V gene data show CDR1 as SSHAT and CDR2 as FNYEAQ (reference sequence). V shed 5 bases, J shed 5 bases, and the junction held 6 bases outside the gene matches. The whole variable domain, remainder taken from reference TRBV7-7 and TRBJ2-1, is GAGVSQSPRYKVTKRGQDVTLRCDPISSHATLYWYQQALGQGPEFLTYFNYEAQPDKSGLPSDRFSAERPEGSISTLTIQRTEQRDSAMYRCASSPSSGGHNEQFFGPGTRLTVL.

This clone was counted a single time. This sequence joins TRBV5-4 and TRBJ2-7; D is ambiguous. Germline CDR1 is SGHNT and CDR2 is YYREEE (reference sequence). V shed 9 bases and J shed 1 base, with 20 bases lying between them. There are 15 residues in the CDR3. The CDR3, as DNA: TGTGCCACCAAGTGGAGTCCAAACCCATCCTACGAGCAGTACTTC. The encoded protein is CATKWSPNPSYEQYF.

Here the CDR3 DNA reads TGTGCCAGCAGCTTGGGAGTCGCAGGTTCTAACTATGGCTACACCTTC. Translating gives CASSLGVAGSNYGYTF. V gene TRBV5-8 combines with J gene TRBJ1-2, with unresolved D. From germline, CDR1 is SGHTS and CDR2 YDEGEE. V dropped 0 bases and J dropped 0 bases, with 12 bases sitting between them. CDR3 size: 16 residues.

Worth noting for this clone: Mismatch with germline at one junction end may stem from a read error. The chain has TRBV18 and TRBJ1-5; D gene uncertain. The length of the CDR3 is 13 residues. The germline CDR1 and CDR2 sequences are KGHSH and LQKENI. The CDR3: CASSPPNGRGVLF. The CDR3 bases are TGTGCCAGCTCACCTCCAAACGGGCGGGGTGTTCTTTTT.

This chain uses TRBV27 with TRBJ1-2; no clear D. V gave up 8 bases and J gave up 5 bases, with 15 bases separating them. This CDR3 is built from 13 residues. Germline V gene data show CDR1 as MNHEY and CDR2 as SMNVEV (reference sequence). CDR3 in DNA: TGTGCCAGCGGAGAGAGAAGGGAATATGGCTACACCTTC. Translated, it gives CASGERREYGYTF.

The CDR3, as DNA: TGTGCCAGCTCTCCGTGGTGGGATCAGCCCCAGCATTTT. Residues: CASSPWWDQPQHF. The J gene is TRBJ1-5, the V gene TRBV18; D uncertain. Trimming pared 6 bases from V and 5 bases from J, leaving 11 bases between. CDR3 length: 13 amino acids. Germline CDR1 is KGHSH and CDR2 is LQKENI. Variable domain in full (rest from reference TRBV18 and TRBJ1-5): NAGVMQNPRHLVRRRGQEARLRCSPMKGHSHVYWYRQLPEEGLKFMVYLQKENIIDESGMPKERFSAEFPKEGPSILRIQQVVRGDSAAYFCASSPWWDQPQHFGDGTRLSIL.

V is TRBV10-1 and J is TRBJ1-1; no clear D. The germline V gene encodes CDR1 WNHNN and CDR2 SYGVQD (reference sequence). The CDR3 loop spans 13 amino acids. V was cut by 0 bases and J by 1 base, with 3 bases left in between. Written as DNA, the CDR3 is TGCGCCAGCAGTGAGTCACAGAACACTGAAGCTTTCTTT. Residues: CASSESQNTEAFF.

The chain is built from TRBV28 and TRBJ2-7; 8 positions agree with TRBD1. V trimming: 6 bases; J trimming: 2 bases; junction bases outside the gene matches: 12. Germline V lookup: CDR1 MDHEN, CDR2 SYDVKM. The CDR3 contains 16 residues. CDR3 coding DNA: TGTGCCAGCAGCGACCCTCCGGGACAGGCCCCCTACGAGCAGTACTTC. Encoded protein: CASSDPPGQAPYEQYF.

This chain uses TRBV28 with TRBJ2-1; 7 bases match TRBD2. Per germline, CDR1 MDHEN and CDR2 SYDVKM. Trimming removed 5 bases from V and 13 bases from J; junction bases left unmatched: 5. This CDR3 contains 11 residues. CDR3 amino acids: CASSTGTTQFF. The DNA of the CDR3 is TGTGCCAGCAGTACCGGGACTACTCAGTTCTTC.

The sample holds one count of this clone. The chain joins TRBV15 to TRBJ1-4, with D uncertain. The CDR3 has 13 amino acids. The V gene lost 9 bases and the J gene lost 2 bases, with 10 bases spanning the gap. Germline loops: CDR1 LNHNV, CDR2 YYDKDF (reference sequence). The CDR3 DNA is TGTGCCACTGCCAGGAGCACTAATGAAAAACTGTTTTTT. Protein sequence: CATARSTNEKLFF.

The chain employs TRBV27 and TRBJ2-1; D might be TRBD1 (5 bases). The germline gives CDR1 MNHEY, CDR2 SMNVEV (reference sequence). V was shortened by 11 bases and J by 7 bases, with 15 bases between the two germline ends. The CDR3 extends over 12 amino acids. The CDR3 protein is CAVLGRSNEQFF. The CDR3 coding sequence is TGTGCCGTACTGGGGCGTTCAAATGAGCAGTTCTTC.

This chain joins TRBV27 and TRBJ1-1; 7 positions agree with TRBD1. Germline V CDR1 and CDR2: MNHEY, SMNVEV (reference sequence). J was trimmed by 1 base and V by 9 bases; bases with no gene match: 2. The CDR3 sequence is 12 residues long. DNA of the CDR3: TGTGCCAGTCGACAGGGGAACACTGAAGCTTTCTTT. Translated: CASRQGNTEAFF.

This sequence joins TRBV11-2 and TRBJ2-7, with 10 bases aligning to TRBD1. The CDR3 consists of 14 residues. The V gene end was trimmed by 5 bases and the J gene end by 2 bases; junction bases not matched to a gene: 3. Germline V lookup: CDR1 SGHAT, CDR2 FQNNGV. CDR3 sequence: CASSQGTGAYEQYF. The CDR3 region has the DNA TGTGCCAGCAGCCAGGGGACAGGGGCCTACGAGCAGTACTTC.